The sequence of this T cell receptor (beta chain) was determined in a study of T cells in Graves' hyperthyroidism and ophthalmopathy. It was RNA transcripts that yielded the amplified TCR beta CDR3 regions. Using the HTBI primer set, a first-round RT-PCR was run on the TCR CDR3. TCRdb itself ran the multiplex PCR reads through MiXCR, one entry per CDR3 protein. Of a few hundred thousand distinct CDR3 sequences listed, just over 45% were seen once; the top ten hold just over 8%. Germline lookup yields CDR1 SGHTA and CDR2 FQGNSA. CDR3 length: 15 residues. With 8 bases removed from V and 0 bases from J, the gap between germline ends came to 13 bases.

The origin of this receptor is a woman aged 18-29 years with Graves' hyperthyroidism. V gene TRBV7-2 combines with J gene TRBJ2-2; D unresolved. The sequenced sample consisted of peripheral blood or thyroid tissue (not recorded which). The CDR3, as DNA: TGTGCCAGCTCACCATTCTCCTCGAACACCGGGGAGCTGTTTTTT. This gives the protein CASSPFSSNTGELFF.